The source of this T cell receptor beta chain is a study of blood T cell repertoires in COVID-19. Across the study: Samples came from the United States, Italy and Spain, spanning acute and convalescent COVID-19. T cells, B-cell-depleted T cells, or PBMCs supplied cDNA or gDNA.

Per the authors' pipeline: Reference gene primer amplification in the assay estimated nucleated cell counts. Sequencing was performed with immunoSEQ multiplex PCR; in TCRdb, only in-frame clones are kept and a portion is missing. For V, J and clone size, that table is used; D and trimming come from the DNA. Of about 190,000 clones in the sample, 78% were seen once. J was trimmed by 10 bases and V by 4 bases; bases with no gene match: 7. Germline CDR1 SQVTM, CDR2 ANQGSEA. This CDR3 region has 12 residues. The chain carries TRBV29-1 and TRBJ2-1; 7 nucleotides line up with TRBD1. This sequence originates from a woman over 75 with active or convalescent COVID-19. Sequenced input: peripheral blood. The CDR3 nucleotides read TGCAGCGTTGGGGAACAGGGGTGGGAGCAGTTCTTC. This sequence encodes CSVGEQGWEQFF.